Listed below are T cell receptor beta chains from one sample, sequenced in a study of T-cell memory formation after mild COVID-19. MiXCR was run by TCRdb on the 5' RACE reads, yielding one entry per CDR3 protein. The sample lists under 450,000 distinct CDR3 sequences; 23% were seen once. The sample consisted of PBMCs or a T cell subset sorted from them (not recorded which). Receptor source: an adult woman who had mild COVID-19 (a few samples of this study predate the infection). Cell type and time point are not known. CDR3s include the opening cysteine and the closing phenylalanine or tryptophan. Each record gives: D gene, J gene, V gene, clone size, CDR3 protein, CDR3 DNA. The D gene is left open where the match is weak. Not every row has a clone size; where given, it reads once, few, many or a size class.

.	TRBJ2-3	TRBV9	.	CASSVEGRTDTQYF	TGTGCCAGCAGCGTTGAGGGTAGGACAGATACGCAGTATTTT
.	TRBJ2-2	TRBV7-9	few	CASSLLTDTGELFF	TGTGCCAGCAGCTTACTGACAGACACCGGGGAGCTGTTTTTT
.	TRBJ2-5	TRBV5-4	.	CASSAARGQETQYF	TGTGCCAGCAGCGCGGCCCGCGGTCAAGAGACCCAGTACTTC
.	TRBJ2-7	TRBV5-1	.	CASSLDPNAYEQYF	TGCGCCAGCAGCTTGGACCCTAACGCCTACGAGCAGTACTTC
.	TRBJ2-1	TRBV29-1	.	CSVRTVSYNEQFF	TGCAGCGTTAGGACGGTCTCCTACAATGAGCAGTTCTTC
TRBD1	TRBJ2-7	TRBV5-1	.	CASSLSYGTDSYEQYF	TGCGCCAGCAGCTTGTCTTACGGGACAGATTCCTACGAGCAGTACTTC
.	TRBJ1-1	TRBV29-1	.	CSVPRQGDTEAFF	TGCAGCGTCCCCAGACAAGGGGACACTGAAGCTTTCTTT
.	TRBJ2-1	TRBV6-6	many	CASSYSGSSYNEQFF	TGTGCCAGCAGTTATTCGGGGAGCTCCTACAATGAGCAGTTCTTC
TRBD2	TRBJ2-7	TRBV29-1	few	CSVKLAGVYEQYF	TGCAGCGTTAAACTAGCGGGAGTCTACGAGCAGTACTTC
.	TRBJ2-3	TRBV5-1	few	CASSPVGRDSDTQYF	TGCGCCAGCAGCCCGGTGGGACGAGATTCAGATACGCAGTATTTT
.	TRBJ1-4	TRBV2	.	CASSGSARGNEKLFF	TGTGCCAGCAGTGGTTCGGCCAGGGGAAATGAAAAACTGTTTTTT
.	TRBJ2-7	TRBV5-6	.	CASSFPGNEQYF	TGTGCCAGCAGCTTTCCAGGGAACGAGCAGTACTTC
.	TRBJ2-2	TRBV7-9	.	CASSLLQLDTGELFF	TGTGCCAGCAGCTTACTTCAGCTAGACACCGGGGAGCTGTTTTTT
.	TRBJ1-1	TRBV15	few	CATSRVYGGRTEAFF	TGTGCCACCAGCAGGGTTTATGGGGGGAGAACTGAAGCTTTCTTT
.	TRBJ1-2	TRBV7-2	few	CASSSDFQGYGYTF	TGTGCCAGCAGCTCCGACTTCCAAGGCTATGGCTACACCTTC
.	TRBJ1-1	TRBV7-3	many	CASSRRTDTEAFF	TGTGCCAGCAGCCGCCGGACAGACACTGAAGCTTTCTTT
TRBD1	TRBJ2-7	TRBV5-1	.	CASSPTGTGNEQYF	TGCGCCAGCAGCCCAACCGGGACAGGGAACGAGCAGTACTTC
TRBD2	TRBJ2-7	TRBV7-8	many	CASSLGTSGGLTYEQYF	TGTGCCAGCAGCTTAGGGACTAGCGGGGGCCTTACCTACGAGCAGTACTTC
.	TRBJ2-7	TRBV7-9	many	CASSFGSSYEQYF	TGTGCCAGCAGCTTCGGGAGCTCCTACGAGCAGTACTTC
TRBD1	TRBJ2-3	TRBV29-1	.	CSVVDRGRIADTQYF	TGCAGCGTGGTGGACAGGGGGCGTATCGCAGATACGCAGTATTTT
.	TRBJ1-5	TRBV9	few	CASSVRTDPLGPQHF	TGTGCCAGCAGCGTCAGGACCGACCCGTTGGGGCCCCAGCATTTT
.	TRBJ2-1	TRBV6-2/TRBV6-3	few	CASSYSPQGRSDNEQFF	TGTGCCAGCAGTTACTCACCACAGGGCCGTAGCGACAATGAGCAGTTCTTC
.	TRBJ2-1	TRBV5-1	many	CASSPTRSTSYNEQFF	TGCGCCAGCAGCCCCACGCGGAGCACCTCCTACAATGAGCAGTTCTTC
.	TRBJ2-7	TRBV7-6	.	CASSLVWRGGDEQYF	TGTGCCAGCAGCTTAGTGTGGAGGGGGGGCGACGAGCAGTACTTC
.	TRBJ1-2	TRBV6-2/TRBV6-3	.	CASSYLPGTGNF	TGTGCCAGCAGTTATCTCCCCGGGACCGGAAACTTC
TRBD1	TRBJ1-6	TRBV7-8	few	CASSLAGGGQFNSPLHF	TGTGCCAGCAGCTTAGCGGGGGGGGGACAGTTTAATTCACCCCTCCACTTT